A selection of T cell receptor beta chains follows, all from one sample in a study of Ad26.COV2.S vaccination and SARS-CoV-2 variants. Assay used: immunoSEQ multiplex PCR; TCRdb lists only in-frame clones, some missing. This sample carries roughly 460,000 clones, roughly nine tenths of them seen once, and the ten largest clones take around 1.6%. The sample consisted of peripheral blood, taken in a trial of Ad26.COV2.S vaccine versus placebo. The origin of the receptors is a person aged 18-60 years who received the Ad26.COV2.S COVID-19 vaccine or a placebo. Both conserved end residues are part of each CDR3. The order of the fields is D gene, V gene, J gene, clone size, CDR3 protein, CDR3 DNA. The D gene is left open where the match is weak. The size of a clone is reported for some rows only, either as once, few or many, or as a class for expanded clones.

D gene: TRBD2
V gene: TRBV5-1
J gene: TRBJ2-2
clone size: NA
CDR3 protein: CASGLALNTGELFF
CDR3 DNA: TGCGCCAGCGGACTAGCACTTAACACCGGGGAGCTGTTTTTT

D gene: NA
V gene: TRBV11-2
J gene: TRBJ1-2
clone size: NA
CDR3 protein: CASSLTPNYGYTF
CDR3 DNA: TGTGCCAGCAGCTTAACCCCTAACTATGGCTACACCTTC

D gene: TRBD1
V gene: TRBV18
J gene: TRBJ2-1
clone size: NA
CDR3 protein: CASSPGTGSYNEQFF
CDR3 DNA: TGTGCCAGCTCACCCGGGACAGGGTCTTACAATGAGCAGTTCTTC

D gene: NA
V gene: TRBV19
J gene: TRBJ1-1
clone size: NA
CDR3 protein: CATTLRTGYSEAFF
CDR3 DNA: TGTGCCACAACACTTCGTACAGGGTATTCTGAAGCTTTCTTT

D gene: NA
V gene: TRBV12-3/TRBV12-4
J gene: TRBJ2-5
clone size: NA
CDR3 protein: CASSDLGTQYF
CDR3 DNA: TGTGCCAGCAGTGACCTGGGAACCCAGTACTTC

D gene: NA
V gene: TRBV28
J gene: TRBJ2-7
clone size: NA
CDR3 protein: CASSLTSDEQYF
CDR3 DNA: TGTGCCAGCAGTTTAACCTCCGACGAGCAGTACTTC

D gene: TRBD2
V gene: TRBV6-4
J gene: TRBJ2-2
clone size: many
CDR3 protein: CASSDRGGGTGELFF
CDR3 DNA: TGTGCCAGCAGTGACCGGGGGGGAGGCACCGGGGAGCTGTTTTTT

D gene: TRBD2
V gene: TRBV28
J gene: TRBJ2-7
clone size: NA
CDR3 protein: CASSSRHPGLAGGPHEQYF
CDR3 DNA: TGTGCCAGCAGTTCTAGGCACCCGGGGCTAGCGGGGGGCCCCCACGAGCAGTACTTC

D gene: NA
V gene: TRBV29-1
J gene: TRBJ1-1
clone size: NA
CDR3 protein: CSVPRPAGGNTEAFF
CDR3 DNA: TGCAGCGTTCCCCGCCCGGCAGGCGGGAACACTGAAGCTTTCTTT

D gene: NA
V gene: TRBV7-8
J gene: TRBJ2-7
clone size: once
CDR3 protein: CASSPRRLPSSYEQYF
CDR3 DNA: TGTGCCAGCAGTCCCAGACGACTCCCGAGCTCCTACGAGCAGTACTTC

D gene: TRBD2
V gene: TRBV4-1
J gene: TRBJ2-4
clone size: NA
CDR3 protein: CASSLGTSGSNIQYF
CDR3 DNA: TGCGCCAGCAGCCTGGGGACTAGCGGGAGCAACATTCAGTACTTC

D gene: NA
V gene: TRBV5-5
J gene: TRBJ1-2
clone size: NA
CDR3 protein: CASTSGSGFTGYTF
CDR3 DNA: TGTGCCAGCACCTCCGGGTCCGGCTTCACTGGCTACACCTTC